The present entry profiles one TCR beta chain with its context. Its cognate antigen is unknown. This entry is derived from a study of OX40 agonist ivuxolimab in advanced cancers. Across the study: Melanoma, hepatocellular carcinoma, head and neck or renal cell cancer occurred in dose-escalation patients.

Study-level findings and limits: At doses 0.1 to 3.0 mg/kg, CD4+ and CD8+ clones expanded.

Generated by immunoSEQ multiplex PCR, the TCRdb table keeps only in-frame clones and is missing some. This sample has about 80,000 clones; roughly 85% occur once, and the top ten carry less than 6.5%. The sequences come from CD4+ or CD8+ T cells sorted from blood, collected in a trial of the OX40 agonist ivuxolimab. The receptor was derived from an adult with an advanced solid tumor such as melanoma, head and neck, liver or kidney cancer.

CDR3 DNA: TGTGCCAGCTCACCAGTGGGCACCCCCTACGAGCAGTACTTC. Amino acid sequence: CASSPVGTPYEQYF. The genes are TRBV18 and TRBJ2-5; D gene ambiguous. The assigned J gene may be wrong: the sequence end matches TRBJ2-7 better. CDR1 and CDR2 from the germline V gene are KGHSH and LQKENI. The CDR3 covers 14 residues.